Described below is a single T cell receptor (beta chain) sequence and its context. Its target is not known. Germline V gives CDR1 GTSNPN, CDR2 SVGIG (reference sequence). The CDR3 runs to 15 residues. V lost 5 bases, J lost 0 bases, and 14 bases lay in between. The PCR used 60 Vbeta and 13 Jbeta primers. Only in-frame clones appear in the TCRdb table, and some are missing; sequencing was by immunoSEQ multiplex PCR. The sample shows roughly 200,000 clones, 75% of them seen only once. Sampled while nominally healthy, donors likely had unrecorded immune exposures. This entry comes from a study of cytomegalovirus exposure and HLA in healthy donors. Study conclusions and caveats: There were some public TCRs occurring in many donors, but most TCR sequences were rare.

This chain uses TRBV30 with TRBJ2-4; maybe TRBD1 (5 bases). The receptor comes from a male donor in good health and CMV-seronegative. Sample: PBMCs. In DNA form, the CDR3 reads TGTGCCTGGGGCAGGGTCCACCAAGCCAAAAACATTCAGTACTTC. Amino acid sequence: CAWGRVHQAKNIQYF.